A selection of T cell receptor beta chains follows, all from one sample in a study of neurological immune-mediated disorders. Via MiXCR, TCRdb re-called the 5' RACE reads, giving one row per CDR3 protein. The data contain 25,000 to 30,000 distinct CDR3 sequences, about 3.5% of them singletons. The sequenced sample consisted of PBMCs. The receptors shown here come from a woman in her thirties with multiple sclerosis. CDR3s include the opening cysteine and the closing phenylalanine or tryptophan. Fields, in order: D gene, clone size, J gene, V gene, CDR3 DNA, CDR3 protein. The D gene is left open where the match is weak. Size tells how often a clone was seen (once, few, many) or the class of an expanded clone, and some rows leave it out.

>-|many|TRBJ1-5|TRBV20-1
TGCAGTGCTAGAACGCCCCCCGGGCCCCAGCATTTT
CSARTPPGPQHF
>-|many|TRBJ2-7|TRBV5-6
TGTGCCAGCAGCTTGGGCCGCGTGAGGGCGACGCCCTCCTACGAGCAGTACTTC
CASSLGRVRATPSYEQYF
>-|medium-sized|TRBJ1-4|TRBV9
TGTGCCAGCGGCTATTCCGCGACAGCAACTAATGAAAAACTGTTTTTT
CASGYSATATNEKLFF
>-|many|TRBJ1-5|TRBV20-1
TGCAGTGCGGAAAGAGGCAATCAGCCCCAGCATTTT
CSAERGNQPQHF
>-|few|TRBJ2-7|TRBV13
TGTGCCAGCAGCCCGGGAAATTCCTACGAGCAGTACTTC
CASSPGNSYEQYF
>TRBD1|few|TRBJ1-1|TRBV6-2/TRBV6-3
TGTGCCACCCACCCGGAGTTACAGGGGGCGCGCGCTGAAGCTTTCTTT
CATHPELQGARAEAFF
>-|many|TRBJ1-6|TRBV18
TGTGCCAGCTCACCCCGGGCGCAAAATTCACCCCTCAACTTT
CASSPRAQNSPLNF
>-|many|TRBJ2-3|TRBV5-5
TGTGCCAGCAGCTCGGGTGGAAGAGATACGCAGTATTTT
CASSSGGRDTQYF
>-|-|TRBJ1-5|TRBV7-9
TGTGCCAGCAGCCAGGACGGGGATCAGCCCCAGCATTTT
CASSQDGDQPQHF
>TRBD2|many|TRBJ2-7|TRBV27
TGTGCCAGCAGTTTAAGGGGGACTAGCGGGAGTATCCACGAGCAGTACTTC
CASSLRGTSGSIHEQYF
>TRBD1|many|TRBJ2-7|TRBV12-3/TRBV12-4
TGTGCCAGCAGTCCGGGACAGGCGACCTACGAGCAGTACTTC
CASSPGQATYEQYF
>TRBD2|many|TRBJ2-2|TRBV12-3/TRBV12-4
TGTGCCAGCAGTGCCGGGACTAGCTTCGCCGGGGAGCTGTTTTTT
CASSAGTSFAGELFF
>-|many|TRBJ2-3|TRBV7-2
TGTGCCAGCAGCCTCCGGGACTTAGGAGATACGCAGTATTTT
CASSLRDLGDTQYF
>-|many|TRBJ2-6|TRBV18
TGTGCCAGCTCACCACGACAGGTTGATAGTGGGGCCAACGTCCTGACTTTC
CASSPRQVDSGANVLTF
>TRBD2|many|TRBJ2-7|TRBV5-1
TGCGCCAGCAGCCAGGGACTAGCGGGAGTCGACGAGCAGTACTTC
CASSQGLAGVDEQYF
>-|many|TRBJ2-2|TRBV12-3/TRBV12-4
TGTGCCAGCAAGACTAATCTACAGACCAACACCGGGGAGCTGTTTTTT
CASKTNLQTNTGELFF
>TRBD2|many|TRBJ2-5|TRBV5-6
TGTGCCAGCAGCTTGGCCGGGAGGGAATGGGAGACCCAGTACTTC
CASSLAGREWETQYF
>TRBD2|many|TRBJ2-1|TRBV6-2/TRBV6-3
TGTGCCAGCAGTCGACTAGCGGGGAGGTACAATGAGCAGTTCTTC
CASSRLAGRYNEQFF
>-|many|TRBJ1-5|TRBV5-5
TGTGCCAGCAGCCCTGGTGGTGGGAATCAGCCCCAGAATTTT
CASSPGGGNQPQNF
>-|many|TRBJ1-6|TRBV7-9
TGTGCCAGCAGCCCGCGTCCCAATTCACCCCTCCACTTT
CASSPRPNSPLHF
>-|many|TRBJ1-2|TRBV7-2
TGTGCCAGCAGCTTAGTATTCACGGACTATGGCTACACCTTC
CASSLVFTDYGYTF
>-|medium-sized|TRBJ2-4|TRBV27
TGTGCCAGCAGTCACGGAGGGAGTTTAGCCAAAAACATTCAGTACTTC
CASSHGGSLAKNIQYF
>TRBD2|many|TRBJ2-7|TRBV27
TGTGCCAGCAGTTCGCCCTGGGGTAGCGGGAGGGGCGAGCAGTACTTC
CASSSPWGSGRGEQYF
>-|many|TRBJ2-1|TRBV14
TGTGCCAGCAGCACCCTTCTAGCACGGCTTAATGAGCAGTTCTTC
CASSTLLARLNEQFF
>-|many|TRBJ2-1|TRBV29-1
TGCAGCGTTGAGTTAGGGGGCAATGAGCAGTTCTTC
CSVELGGNEQFF
>-|many|TRBJ2-5|TRBV29-1
TGCAGCGTTGACTGGGGAATGGAGACCCAGTACTTC
CSVDWGMETQYF
>-|few|TRBJ1-2|TRBV7-2
TGTGCCAGCAGCCTGAACTATGGCTACACCTTC
CASSLNYGYTF
>-|many|TRBJ1-1|TRBV12-3/TRBV12-4
TGTGCCAGCAATAGCCGCAGGGGGAACACTGAAGCTTTCTTT
CASNSRRGNTEAFF
>-|many|TRBJ2-2|TRBV20-1
TGCAGTGCTAGCCCCCCGGGACATCACACCGGGGAGCTGTTTTTT
CSASPPGHHTGELFF
>TRBD2|many|TRBJ2-7|TRBV5-1
TGCGCCAGCCGGGCCAGCGGGAGTGCCTACGAGCAGTACTTC
CASRASGSAYEQYF
>-|many|TRBJ1-6|TRBV27
TGTGCCAGCAGTTTTTTGGGCAGGGGCGCCTATAATTCACCCCTCAACTTT
CASSFLGRGAYNSPLNF
>-|many|TRBJ2-7|TRBV20-1
TGCAGTGCCCCGCGCGACAGGTTCTCCTACGAGCAGTACTTC
CSAPRDRFSYEQYF